The T cell receptor (beta chain) described here comes from a study of blood T cell repertoires in COVID-19. Study at large: Samples taken during acute and convalescent COVID-19 were collected in the United States, Italy and Spain. Sample material is recorded as cDNA or gDNA derived from T cells, B-cell-depleted T cells, or PBMCs.

The V gene end was trimmed by 3 bases and the J gene end by 4 bases; junction bases not matched to a gene: 7. CDR1 and CDR2 from the germline V gene are SEHNR and FQNEAQ (reference sequence). The CDR3 is 16 amino acids. Original processing methods: The assay estimated nucleated cells by amplifying reference gene primers. Generated by immunoSEQ multiplex PCR, the TCRdb table keeps only in-frame clones and is missing some. The V and J calls and clone size are taken from that table; D and trimming were inferred from the DNA. The repertoire includes over 150,000 clones, around 83% of them detected once, and around 6.6% sits in the top ten.

The chain employs TRBV7-9 and TRBJ1-4; 8 positions match TRBD1. The specimen sequenced was peripheral blood. The source is a man between 45 and 60 years old with active or convalescent COVID-19. The CDR3 here is CASSFQGAHSNEKLFF. In DNA, the CDR3 is TGTGCCAGCAGCTTCCAGGGGGCGCACAGTAATGAAAAACTGTTTTTT.